This entry is about one TCR beta chain. Its antigen is unidentified. All of the donors resided in Nashville, Tennessee, and each was a Caucasian adult. Investigators divided CD4+ cells into CD45RA+ naive and CD45RA-negative memory subsets. Assay used: immunoSEQ multiplex PCR; TCRdb lists only in-frame clones, some missing. The table shows some 2 million clones, with 95% occurring only once. The CDR3 spans 16 residues. In germline, CDR1 is SGHVS, CDR2 FQNEAQ. V lost 3 bases and J 0 bases, leaving 15 bases between the germline ends. These data are taken from a study of shared clonotypes between healthy human individuals. About the research overall: Aged between 18 and 49, the donors were a couple of women and three men.

Study-wide points: Collection of samples was limited to blood; tissue repertoires likely differ.

The source of this sequence is a man younger than 35 in good health. The chain recombines TRBV7-8 with TRBJ2-7; D tentatively fits TRBD1 or TRBD2 (5 bases each). Sequencing was performed on naive CD4+ T cells sorted from blood. Subset: CD45RA+ positively selected. Here the CDR3 reads CASSLLGALSSYEQYF. The CDR3 nucleotides are TGTGCCAGCAGCTTGCTCGGGGCTCTCAGCTCCTACGAGCAGTACTTC.